This TCR beta chain originates from a study of blood T cell repertoires in COVID-19. TCRdb keeps only in-frame clones here, not all; method: immunoSEQ multiplex PCR. The table has 200,000 to 300,000 clones, approximately 86% seen once. The CDR3 length is 15 residues. From germline, CDR1 is SGDLS and CDR2 YYNGEE. V was pared by 0 bases and J by 4 bases, with 5 bases of the junction left unmatched. Material for sequencing was PBMCs or T cells enriched from blood (not recorded which). The clonotype originates from a woman aged 35 to 49 with acute COVID-19. The genes are TRBV9 and TRBJ2-7; the match to TRBD2 covers 9 bases. The CDR3 coding sequence is TGTGCCAGCAGCGTAGGGAGCGGGGGGACGTACGAGCAGTACTTC. Translating gives CASSVGSGGTYEQYF.